These 3 T cell receptor beta chains share one sample of origin, sequenced in a study of human T cells and chemical hapten exposure. Time point defined: patch test 1, 2 weeks after DPC sensitization. Treatment given: therapeutic diphenylcyclopropenone sensitization with weekly scalp DPC. MiXCR, applied by TCRdb to the RACE reads, yields one record per CDR3 protein. The sample comprises roughly 380,000 distinct CDR3 sequences, about 4.8% of which are singletons, and over 2% rests with the top ten. The starting material was whole blood, obtained in connection with sensitization to the hapten diphenylcyclopropenone (DPC). The source is a woman aged 45-59 years with alopecia areata. Some clones in this sample may be carry-over from other donors' samples.

The J gene is TRBJ2-1, the V gene TRBV2; TRBD1 matches 8 bases. The length of the CDR3 is 15 residues. Germline values: CDR1 SNHLY, CDR2 FYNNEI. Losses at the gene ends were 7 bases for V and 0 bases for J; bases not matched to a gene: 5. The CDR3: CASNDGQGSYNEQFF. DNA for the CDR3: TGTGCCAGCAATGACGGACAGGGCTCCTACAATGAGCAGTTCTTC.

This clonotype was observed many times. V is TRBV19 and J is TRBJ1-2; the D gene is possibly TRBD1 (5 bases). This CDR3 is 11 amino acids long. V gave up 3 bases and J gave up 8 bases, with 7 bases separating them. Germline CDR1 reads LNHDA; CDR2 reads SQIVND (reference sequence). CDR3 nucleotide sequence: TGTGCCAGTAGTATCGGGGACGGCTACACCTTC. It encodes CASSIGDGYTF.

This clonotype was picked up a small number of times. J is TRBJ1-1 and V is TRBV6-5, with a tentative D call TRBD1 (5 bases). V lost 6 bases and J 3 bases, leaving 14 bases between the germline ends. The CDR3 loop spans 14 amino acids. Germline V gene data show CDR1 as MNHEY and CDR2 as SVGAGI. The CDR3, as DNA: TGTGCCAGCAGCACCGGTGGGGGTGACACTGAAGCTTTCTTT. Its protein product is CASSTGGGDTEAFF.